These 14 T cell receptor beta chains came from one sample sequenced in a study of CD8+ T cells in alopecia areata. After isolation, RNA underwent reverse transcription to generate cDNA as the sequencing template. TCRdb keeps only in-frame clones here, not all; method: immunoSEQ multiplex PCR. Here the sample spans roughly 140,000 clones, around half being singletons. The material sequenced was CD8+ T cells sorted from blood, taken at week 0. The origin of the receptors is a human donor with alopecia areata.

This clone showed up just a few times. This chain connects TRBV7-6 to TRBJ2-6, with D possibly being TRBD1 or TRBD2 (5 bases each). V shed 4 bases and J shed 2 bases, with 9 bases lying between them. The CDR3 loop spans 15 amino acids. In germline, CDR1 is SGHVS, CDR2 FNYEAQ. The CDR3 loop is CASSSGTAGANVLTF. Here the CDR3 DNA reads TGTGCCAGCAGCTCCGGGACGGCTGGGGCCAACGTCCTGACTTTC.

The J gene is TRBJ1-2, the V gene TRBV27; D uncertain. Germline CDR1 is MNHEY and CDR2 is SMNVEV (reference sequence). The V end was cut by 5 bases, the J end by 4 bases, with 14 bases between. The CDR3 sequence is 14 residues long. The CDR3 spells CASSTGITGYGYTF. CDR3 coding DNA: TGTGCCAGCAGTACTGGCATAACGGGCTATGGCTACACCTTC.

Here the CDR3 reads CAWRPTGSDEQFF. The CDR3 coding sequence is TGTGCCTGGAGACCGACGGGTAGCGATGAGCAGTTCTTC. V gene TRBV30 combines with J gene TRBJ2-1, with a possible D match to TRBD2 (5 bases). The V gene's germline CDR1 is GTSNPN and CDR2 SVGIG (reference sequence). The V gene lost 3 bases and the J gene lost 8 bases, with 14 bases spanning the gap. The CDR3 sequence is 13 residues long.

The CDR3 loop is CASSSPTSGGANEQFF. CDR3 sequence (DNA): TGTGCCAGCAGCTCCCCGACTAGCGGGGGGGCCAATGAGCAGTTCTTC. The gene calls are TRBV7-8 and TRBJ2-1; 14 bases match TRBD2. Trimming cost V 4 bases and J 6 bases; bases outside gene matches: 5. Germline loops: CDR1 SGHVS, CDR2 FQNEAQ. This CDR3 is built from 16 residues.

This clone occurred once. The chain couples TRBV4-3 to TRBJ2-7; D assignment may be TRBD1 or TRBD2 (5 bases each). This CDR3 region has 13 residues. V dropped 4 bases and J dropped 5 bases, with 12 bases sitting between them. In germline, CDR1 is LGHNA, CDR2 YSLEER. CDR3 nucleotide sequence: TGCGCCAGCAGCCCCGCCGGGGCAGACGAGCAGTACTTC. Its translation is CASSPAGADEQYF.

The CDR3 region is CAWSTGSMNTEAFF. CDR3 nucleotides: TGTGCCTGGAGTACAGGGAGCATGAACACTGAAGCTTTCTTT. The chain recombines TRBV30 with TRBJ1-1, with a possible D match to TRBD1 (6 bases). Germline V gene sequence: CDR1 GTSNPN, CDR2 SVGIG (reference sequence). Trimming shortened V by 2 bases and J by 0 bases, and 10 bases separated the two germline ends. The CDR3 spans 14 residues. Filled out from reference TRBV30 and TRBJ1-1, the complete variable domain reads SQTIHQWPATLVQPVGSPLSLECTVEGTSNPNLYWYRQAAGRGLQLLFYSVGIGQISSEVPQNLSASRPQDRQFILSSKKLLLSDSGFYLCAWSTGSMNTEAFFGQGTRLTVV.

The V call is TRBV15, the J call TRBJ1-5; no definite D call. CDR3 length: 14 amino acids. Germline V gene data show CDR1 as LNHNV and CDR2 as YYDKDF (reference sequence). V lost 4 bases to trimming and J lost 0 bases, with 7 bases between them. The CDR3 sequence: CATSKAYSNQPQHF. The CDR3, as DNA: TGTGCCACCAGCAAAGCATATAGCAATCAGCCCCAGCATTTT. Looking up the rest from reference TRBV15 and TRBJ1-5 gives the full variable domain: DAMVIQNPRYQVTQFGKPVTLSCSQTLNHNVMYWYQQKSSQAPKLLFHYYDKDFNNEADTPDNFQSRRPNTSFCFLDIRSPGLGDTAMYLCATSKAYSNQPQHFGDGTRLSIL.

The chain uses TRBV11-1 and TRBJ1-2; weak D call: TRBD1 (5 bases). Germline loops: CDR1 SGHAT, CDR2 FQDESV (reference sequence). The CDR3 spans 15 residues. V lost 4 bases, J lost 4 bases, and 16 bases lay in between. The CDR3 here is CASSSSRTSFYGYTF. CDR3 in DNA: TGTGCCAGCAGCTCTTCCCGGACAAGCTTCTATGGCTACACCTTC. The variable domain in full, with the rest retrieved from reference TRBV11-1 and TRBJ1-2, is EAEVAQSPRYKITEKSQAVAFWCDPISGHATLYWYRQILGQGPELLVQFQDESVVDDSQLPKDRFSAERLKGVDSTLKIQPAELGDSAMYLCASSSSRTSFYGYTFGSGTRLTVV.

The chain has TRBV5-4 and TRBJ2-5; D unresolved. This CDR3 contains 15 residues. From germline, CDR1 is SGHNT and CDR2 YYREEE (reference sequence). V dropped 0 bases and J dropped 2 bases, with 11 bases sitting between them. The CDR3 region has the DNA TGTGCCAGCAGCTTGGATCGAGCGACTCAAGAGACCCAGTACTTC. Encoded protein: CASSLDRATQETQYF.

This chain uses TRBV5-6 with TRBJ2-7; D uncertain. V shed 4 bases and J shed 6 bases, with 11 bases lying between them. The CDR3 length is 12 residues. Per the germline V gene, CDR1 is SGHDT and CDR2 is YYEEEE. The CDR3 region is CASSDGVGEQYF. DNA for the CDR3: TGTGCCAGCAGCGATGGAGTCGGCGAGCAGTACTTC.

The rearrangement links TRBV11-2 to TRBJ1-1; no clear D gene. This CDR3 has 14 residues. Germline V gene data show CDR1 as SGHAT and CDR2 as FQNNGV. Trimming stripped 1 base from V and 3 bases from J, with 9 bases between. Here the CDR3 DNA reads TGTGCCAGCAGCTTAGGGGGTTATGACACTGAAGCTTTCTTT. It specifies CASSLGGYDTEAFF.

The gene calls are TRBV27 and TRBJ2-3; 7 bases match TRBD2. The CDR3 extends over 16 amino acids. V was clipped by 6 bases and J by 1 base; unmatched bases: 10. Germline V CDR1 and CDR2: MNHEY, SMNVEV (reference sequence). CDR3 sequence: CASRTSGGIRTDTQYF. CDR3 nucleotide sequence: TGTGCCAGCAGAACATCGGGGGGAATACGCACAGATACGCAGTATTTT.

The V gene is TRBV5-6, the J gene TRBJ1-1, with 11 bases that match TRBD1. V shed 0 bases, J shed 4 bases, and the junction held 2 bases outside the gene matches. The CDR3 totals 15 residues. Germline V gives CDR1 SGHDT, CDR2 YYEEEE. CDR3: CASSLGGTGGTEAFF. The DNA of the CDR3 is TGTGCCAGCAGCTTGGGAGGGACAGGGGGCACTGAAGCTTTCTTT.

The J gene is TRBJ2-1, the V gene TRBV7-2; D remains ambiguous. Germline V gene sequence: CDR1 SGHTA, CDR2 FQGNSA. Trimming removed 4 bases from V and 8 bases from J, with 12 bases in between. This CDR3 has 13 residues. CDR3 in amino acids: CASSSGKGYEQFF. In DNA form, the CDR3 reads TGTGCCAGCAGCTCAGGTAAAGGGTATGAGCAGTTCTTC.